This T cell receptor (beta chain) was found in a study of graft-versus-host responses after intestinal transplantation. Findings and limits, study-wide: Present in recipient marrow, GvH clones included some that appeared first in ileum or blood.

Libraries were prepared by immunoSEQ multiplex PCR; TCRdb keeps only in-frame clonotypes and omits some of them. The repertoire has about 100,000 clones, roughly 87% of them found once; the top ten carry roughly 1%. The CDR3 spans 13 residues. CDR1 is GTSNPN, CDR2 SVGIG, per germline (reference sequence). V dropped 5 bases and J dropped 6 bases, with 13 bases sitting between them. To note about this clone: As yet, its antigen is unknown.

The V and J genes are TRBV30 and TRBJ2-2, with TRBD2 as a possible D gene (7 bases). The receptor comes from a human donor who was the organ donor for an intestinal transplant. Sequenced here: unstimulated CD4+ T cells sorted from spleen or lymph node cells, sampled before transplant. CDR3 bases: TGTGCCTGGCGGGGGGCGGTCGCCGGGGAGCTGTTTTTT. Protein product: CAWRGAVAGELFF.